Detailed here is one T cell receptor (beta chain). Its antigen is currently unknown. Some clones are missing from TCRdb's copy, which holds only in-frame ones; the method was immunoSEQ multiplex PCR. The data show some 100,000 clones, with more than 75% seen just once and about 4% held by the top ten. This record comes from a study of T cell responses to AZD1222 COVID-19 vaccine. Germline CDR1 reads LGHNA; CDR2 reads YSLEER. CDR3 length: 13 amino acids. The V end lost 0 bases, the J end lost 9 bases, and 9 bases lay between the germline ends. Second-dose recipients at about 4 or about 12 weeks were treated as one pooled group. Study-wide results and caveats: Females outnumbered males among donors, who were mostly white British; clonal diversity was possibly underestimated. Distributed over spike, vaccine-associated CD4 TCRs predominated at 160-218 and 743-854.

Sequenced here: peripheral blood, sampled 28 days after the second AZD1222 dose. The chain employs TRBV4-3 and TRBJ2-1; tentative D call: TRBD2 (5 bases). This receptor was obtained from an adult who received the AZD1222 COVID-19 vaccine. For the CDR3, the DNA is TGCGCCAGCAGCCAAGATCGGGGAAGTGAGCAGTTCTTC. Protein: CASSQDRGSEQFF.